The sequence of this TCR beta chain was determined in a study of blood T cell repertoires in COVID-19. As for the study in general: Donors in the United States, Italy and Spain gave samples during acute or convalescent COVID-19. The analysed material was cDNA or gDNA that came from T cells, B-cell-depleted T cells, or PBMCs.

This clone was detected only a few times. Per germline, CDR1 SEHNR and CDR2 FQNEAQ (reference sequence). The ends lost 0 bases at V and 7 bases at J; junction bases unmatched: 9. This CDR3 comprises 16 residues. In the original workflow: How many nucleated cells were present was estimated from reference gene primer amplification. TCRdb's table, derived via immunoSEQ multiplex PCR, lists solely in-frame clones and lacks some. The DNA was the basis for D and trimming; V, J and clone size are from that table. The profile covers approximately 74,000 clones, with about 86% appearing a single time and approximately 1.9% taken by the ten largest.

Sequencing was performed on peripheral blood. The receptor was derived from an elderly woman with active or convalescent COVID-19. The chain links TRBV7-9 to TRBJ1-5, with 7 bases lining up with TRBD1. CDR3: CASSLADRRHLQPQHF. CDR3 bases: TGTGCCAGCAGCTTAGCGGACAGGCGACATCTCCAGCCCCAGCATTTT.